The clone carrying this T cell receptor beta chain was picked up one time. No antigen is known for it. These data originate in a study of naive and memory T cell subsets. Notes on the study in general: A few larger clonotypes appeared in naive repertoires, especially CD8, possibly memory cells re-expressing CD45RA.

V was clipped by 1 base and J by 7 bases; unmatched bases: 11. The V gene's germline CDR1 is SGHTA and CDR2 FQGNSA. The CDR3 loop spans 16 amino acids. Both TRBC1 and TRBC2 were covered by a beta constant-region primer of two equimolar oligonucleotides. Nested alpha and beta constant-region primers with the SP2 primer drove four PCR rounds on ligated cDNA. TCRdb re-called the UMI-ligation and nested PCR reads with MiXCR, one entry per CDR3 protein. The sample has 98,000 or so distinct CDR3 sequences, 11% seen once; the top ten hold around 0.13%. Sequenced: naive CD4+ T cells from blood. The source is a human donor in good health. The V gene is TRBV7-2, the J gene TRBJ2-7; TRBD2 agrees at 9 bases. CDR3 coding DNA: TGTGCCAGCAGCTTAGGTGGGGCGGGAGGGCCAGGAGAGCAGTACTTC. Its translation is CASSLGGAGGPGEQYF.